The clone carrying this T cell receptor beta chain was counted between two and nine times. Methods used by the authors: The assay estimated nucleated cells by amplifying reference gene primers. TCRdb's copy holds only in-frame clones and misses some; the assay was immunoSEQ multiplex PCR. For V, J and clone size, that table is used; D and trimming come from the DNA. The sample lists about 230,000 clones; over 75% were seen once. This specimen comes from a study of blood T cell repertoires in COVID-19. Study context: Sample material is recorded as cDNA or gDNA derived from T cells, B-cell-depleted T cells, or PBMCs.

This CDR3 is built from 13 residues. The germline V gene encodes CDR1 SGDLS and CDR2 YYNGEE. Trimming cost V 10 bases and J 0 bases, with 8 bases left between them. The Seattle site enrolled patients during active infection and followed them longitudinally. The V call is TRBV9, the J call TRBJ1-6; no firm D call. Sample: peripheral blood. This clonotype was obtained from a man between 45 and 60 years old with COVID-19, enrolled during active disease. CDR3 amino acids: CAGASSYNSPLHF. The CDR3 DNA sequence: TGTGCCGGCGCTAGCTCCTATAATTCACCCCTCCACTTT. Filled out from reference TRBV9 and TRBJ1-6, the complete variable domain reads DSGVTQTPKHLITATGQRVTLRCSPRSGDLSVYWYQQSLDQGLQFLIQYYNGEERAKGNILERFSAQQFPDLHSELNLSSLELGDSALYFCAGASSYNSPLHFGNGTRLTVT.